This T cell receptor (beta chain) was captured by sequencing in a study of CD8 T cells in Susac syndrome. CD8+ and CD4+ T cells from blood underwent TCR beta sequencing, which was carried out in a high-throughput format. The controls, all healthy donors, were matched for age and sex. An input of 0.5 to 1 ug of RNA was subjected to reverse transcription using random hexamers. MiXCR, applied by TCRdb to the immunoSEQ multiplex PCR reads, yields one record per CDR3 protein. The data show about 200,000 distinct CDR3 sequences, roughly 94% seen once. CDR1 and CDR2 from the germline V gene are MNHEY and SVGAGI. Trimming removed 5 bases at V and 9 bases at J, with 17 bases between. The CDR3 is 15 residues long.

The sequencing input was CD4+ T cells from PBMCs. The chain joins TRBV6-5 to TRBJ1-6; D is unresolved. This clonotype was sampled from a human donor in good health. The CDR3 DNA reads TGTGCCAGCAGTCCCGGACCGCAAGCCTTTTCACCCCTCCACTTT. Its translation: CASSPGPQAFSPLHF.